This passage covers 32 T cell receptor beta chains from one sample sequenced in a study of control samples from healthy donors and cancer patients (dated by TCRdb to 2018 to 2020). The library was built by means of the immunoSEQ multiplex PCR assay. TCRdb provides this immuneACCESS table in a form limited to in-frame rearrangements. Some clones are lacking; in checked studies, under half of them reflect an unresolved V gene, and why the rest are absent is not known. The table for this sample lists about 160,000 clones; roughly 94% of them were counted only once. Of the sample, about 15% is held by the ten largest clones. Sequencing was performed on PBMCs. The source of these receptors is a man aged 60 to 69 with colorectal cancer.

CDR3 sequence: CAWSAKGTNEKLFF. CDR3 in DNA: TGTGCCTGGAGTGCGAAAGGAACAAATGAAAAACTGTTTTTT. This chain links TRBV30 with TRBJ1-4, with D unclear. The CDR3 runs 14 residues. In germline, CDR1 is GTSNPN, CDR2 SVGIG (reference sequence). V lost 1 base and J 5 bases, leaving 11 bases between the germline ends.

This chain connects TRBV2 to TRBJ1-1; D is unresolved. The CDR3 loop spans 12 amino acids. The V end was cut by 2 bases, the J end by 8 bases, with 9 bases between. Germline CDR1 is SNHLY and CDR2 is FYNNEI. The CDR3 region is CASSESWREAFF. CDR3 sequence (DNA): TGTGCCAGCAGTGAATCGTGGAGGGAAGCTTTCTTT. Supplemented by reference TRBV2 and TRBJ1-1, the full variable domain reads EPEVTQTPSHQVTQMGQEVILRCVPISNHLYFYWYRQILGQKVEFLVSFYNNEISEKSEIFDDQFSVERPDGSNFTLKIRSTKLEDSAMYFCASSESWREAFFGQGTRLTVV.

The chain combines TRBV10-1 with TRBJ2-5, with TRBD2 matching over 10 bases. J was trimmed by 4 bases and V by 3 bases; bases with no gene match: 2. The CDR3 is 14 amino acids. CDR1 WNHNN and CDR2 SYGVQD come from the germline V gene (reference sequence). CDR3 protein: CASSEGTSAETQYF. CDR3 bases: TGCGCCAGCAGTGAAGGGACTAGCGCAGAGACCCAGTACTTC.

The chain is built from TRBV11-2 and TRBJ2-1; no clear D. The CDR3 loop spans 13 amino acids. Trimming took off 2 bases at V and 9 bases at J, with 11 bases between the two ends. Per germline, CDR1 SGHAT and CDR2 FQNNGV. The CDR3 loop is CASSLLEGGEQFF. The CDR3 region has the DNA TGTGCCAGCAGCTTATTGGAAGGCGGTGAGCAGTTCTTC.

The chain carries TRBV3-1 (or the pseudogene TRBV3-2) and TRBJ2-7; 9 bases map to TRBD2. The V gene end was trimmed by 3 bases and the J gene end by 2 bases; junction bases not matched to a gene: 5. CDR3 length: 15 residues. From germline, CDR1 is LGHDT and CDR2 YNNKEL (reference sequence). This chain's CDR3 is CASSHLGGGAYEQYF. CDR3 nucleotides: TGTGCCAGCAGCCACCTGGGCGGGGGGGCCTACGAGCAGTACTTC.

The chain has TRBV19 and TRBJ2-7; 11 bases line up with TRBD1. The CDR3 loop spans 17 amino acids. With 1 base clipped from V and 3 bases from J, the junction kept 8 bases outside the gene matches. In germline, CDR1 is LNHDA, CDR2 SQIVND (reference sequence). For the CDR3, the DNA is TGTGCCAGTAGTATAGCTGGGACAGGGGGACTACACTACGAGCAGTACTTC. Its translation: CASSIAGTGGLHYEQYF. Together with reference TRBV19 and TRBJ2-7, the CDR3 gives the full variable domain: DGGITQSPKYLFRKEGQNVTLSCEQNLNHDAMYWYRQDPGQGLRLIYYSQIVNDFQKGDIAEGYSVSREKKESFPLTVTSAQKNPTAFYLCASSIAGTGGLHYEQYFGPGTRLTVT.

The V and J genes are TRBV11-2 and TRBJ1-6, with a weak D call TRBD1 (6 bases). V was trimmed by 5 bases and J by 0 bases, leaving 14 bases between them. There are 17 residues in the CDR3. Germline values: CDR1 SGHAT, CDR2 FQNNGV. CDR3 in amino acids: CASSTGTMSSYNSPLHF. CDR3 DNA: TGTGCCAGCAGCACAGGGACAATGAGCTCCTATAATTCACCCCTCCACTTT.

The rearrangement uses TRBV5-1 and TRBJ2-7, with TRBD2 identical over 7 bases. Germline assignment: CDR1 SGHRS and CDR2 YFSETQ. The junction had 0 bases not matched to a gene; V was cut back by 3 bases and J by 3 bases. The CDR3 sequence is 12 residues long. CDR3 sequence: CASSSGGYEQYF. The CDR3 bases are TGCGCCAGCAGCTCGGGGGGCTACGAGCAGTACTTC.

The rearrangement uses TRBV19 and TRBJ1-1; D perhaps matches TRBD1 (6 bases). Germline V lookup: CDR1 LNHDA, CDR2 SQIVND (reference sequence). Trimming removed 4 bases from V and 7 bases from J, with 16 bases in between. The CDR3 runs to 14 residues. In DNA, the CDR3 is TGTGCCAGTAGTACCAGGGGTGACTCCGGTGAAGCTTTCTTT. This sequence encodes CASSTRGDSGEAFF.

The chain employs TRBV10-3 and TRBJ2-1, with 8 bases matching TRBD2. Losses at the gene ends were 6 bases for V and 4 bases for J; bases not matched to a gene: 5. Germline CDR1 and CDR2: ENHRY and SYGVKD. The CDR3 runs 14 residues. The DNA for the CDR3 is TGTGCCATCAGCGACGGGGGGGTATACAATGAGCAGTTCTTC. Its protein product is CAISDGGVYNEQFF.

This clone was picked up a small number of times. The chain has TRBV9 and TRBJ2-7; D might be TRBD2 (5 bases). Deletions cut 3 bases from V and 5 bases from J, with 6 bases between. The CDR3 is 11 amino acids. Per the germline V gene, CDR1 is SGDLS and CDR2 is YYNGEE. The CDR3, as DNA: TGTGCCAGCAGCGCGGGAAACGAGCAGTACTTC. It is translated as CASSAGNEQYF.

The chain combines TRBV6-6 with TRBJ2-7, with a tentative D call TRBD1 (8 bases). Looked up from germline, CDR1 is MNHNY and CDR2 is SVGAGI (reference sequence). This CDR3 region has 14 residues. V shed 6 bases and J shed 4 bases, with 16 bases lying between them. For the CDR3, the DNA is TGTGCCAGCAGCTCGACAGGGGAGGGTTACGAGCAGTACTTC. This gives the protein CASSSTGEGYEQYF.

The gene calls are TRBV24-1 and TRBJ1-2, with TRBD1 as a possible D gene (6 bases). This CDR3 is built from 14 residues. Germline loops: CDR1 KGHDR, CDR2 SFDVKD. Trimming removed 2 bases at V and 2 bases at J, with 8 bases between. The CDR3 loop is CATSDSDRNYGYTF. DNA of the CDR3: TGTGCCACCAGTGATTCGGACAGAAACTATGGCTACACCTTC.

This rearrangement joins TRBV11-2 to TRBJ2-2, with D uncertain. Looked up from germline, CDR1 is SGHAT and CDR2 is FQNNGV. Trimming removed 3 bases from V and 0 bases from J, with 11 bases in between. The CDR3 is made up of 16 amino acids. The CDR3 bases are TGTGCCAGCAGCTTGCCCGCTACAACGAACACCGGGGAGCTGTTTTTT. Protein: CASSLPATTNTGELFF.

A note on this clone: One end of the junction does not line up with germline, which may come from a read error. The gene calls are TRBV6-1 and TRBJ2-6, with unresolved D. The CDR3 sequence is 18 residues long. Germline V lookup: CDR1 MNHNS, CDR2 SASEGT. As DNA, the CDR3 is TGTGCCAGCAGCGAAGCAGTAGGAGCTGGCACTGGGGCCAACGTCCTGACTTTC. Translating it yields CASSEAVGAGTGANVLTF.

V and J are TRBV18 and TRBJ1-6, with 7 bases aligning to TRBD1. The germline gives CDR1 KGHSH, CDR2 LQKENI. CDR3 length: 15 amino acids. With V trimmed by 3 bases and J by 7 bases, 6 bases remained unmatched. The CDR3: CASSPRDSPNSPLHF. DNA for the CDR3: TGTGCCAGCTCACCTCGGGACAGCCCAAATTCACCCCTCCACTTT.

The chain combines TRBV10-1 with TRBJ1-6, with D possibly TRBD1 on 6 matching bases. This CDR3 has 14 residues. V was trimmed by 2 bases and J by 7 bases, leaving 9 bases between them. Germline CDR1 is WNHNN and CDR2 is SYGVQD (reference sequence). CDR3 nucleotide sequence: TGCGCCAGCAGTGAGAGGGGGGTCAATTCACCCCTCCACTTT. Its protein product is CASSERGVNSPLHF.

The J gene is TRBJ1-1, the V gene TRBV6-5, with D possibly TRBD1 on 5 matching bases. This CDR3 is 14 amino acids long. V dropped 6 bases and J dropped 0 bases, with 11 bases sitting between them. Germline V lookup: CDR1 MNHEY, CDR2 SVGAGI. The CDR3 reads CASRRGGMNTEAFF. In nucleotides, the CDR3 is TGTGCCAGCAGGCGGGGCGGAATGAACACTGAAGCTTTCTTT.

This clone appeared a single time. In the same sample, other DNA sequences code for this CDR3. The rearrangement joins TRBV5-6 to TRBJ1-6, with 7 bases matching TRBD1. The V and J ends lost 0 bases and 10 bases, in that order; junction bases with no gene match: 4. Germline CDR1 and CDR2: SGHDT and YYEEEE. The CDR3 length is 14 residues. CDR3 residues: CASSLGQGDSPLHF. The DNA of the CDR3 is TGTGCCAGCAGCTTGGGTCAGGGGGACTCACCCCTCCACTTT.

The chain links TRBV11-1 to TRBJ1-6; the match to TRBD1 covers 8 bases. Germline trimming cut 2 bases from V and 7 bases from J; bases unmatched to any gene: 4. The germline V gene encodes CDR1 SGHAT and CDR2 FQDESV (reference sequence). This CDR3 contains 15 residues. CDR3 region: CASSLQTGENSPLHF. The CDR3, as DNA: TGTGCCAGCAGCTTACAGACAGGGGAGAATTCACCCCTCCACTTT.

The chain joins TRBV4-3 to TRBJ1-5; D gene ambiguous. Germline CDR1 is LGHNA and CDR2 is YSLEER. This CDR3 spans 16 amino acids. Trimming removed 0 bases at V and 0 bases at J, with 9 bases between. As DNA, the CDR3 is TGCGCCAGCAGCCAAGATTTCGACGTTAGCAATCAGCCCCAGCATTTT. This sequence encodes CASSQDFDVSNQPQHF.

The chain has TRBV20-1 and TRBJ2-3; D call uncertain. In germline, CDR1 is DFQATT, CDR2 SNEGSKA (reference sequence). This CDR3 spans 14 amino acids. V was cut by 3 bases and J by 5 bases, with 15 bases left in between. CDR3 amino acids: CSASRVVDLDTQYF. The CDR3 nucleotides read TGCAGTGCTAGTCGGGTAGTCGATTTAGATACGCAGTATTTT.

This clone was observed a few times. The V and J genes are TRBV19 and TRBJ2-5; D unresolved. This CDR3 region has 13 residues. Trimming left V 6 bases short and J 1 base short, with 9 bases between. CDR1 and CDR2 (germline): LNHDA, SQIVND (reference sequence). CDR3 residues: CASRHNAQETQYF. The CDR3, as DNA: TGTGCCAGTAGACACAACGCCCAAGAGACCCAGTACTTC.

The chain has TRBV7-2 and TRBJ1-2, with D maybe TRBD1 (5 bases). Trimming took 5 bases from V and 4 from J, leaving 20 bases between them. Germline assignment: CDR1 SGHTA and CDR2 FQGNSA. The CDR3 loop spans 16 amino acids. CDR3 loop: CASSPRGTGSLYGYTF. The CDR3 region has the DNA TGTGCCAGCAGCCCCAGAGGGACTGGGTCCCTCTATGGCTACACCTTC.

The CDR3 is CASRTGVNTEAFF. The CDR3 DNA is TGTGCCAGCCGGACAGGGGTTAACACTGAAGCTTTCTTT. The chain couples TRBV6-5 to TRBJ1-1, with 9 bases matching TRBD1. Looked up from germline, CDR1 is MNHEY and CDR2 is SVGAGI. The V and J ends lost 8 bases and 2 bases, in that order; junction bases with no gene match: 3. CDR3 size: 13 residues.

The chain has TRBV2 and TRBJ1-5; tentative D call: TRBD1 (5 bases). The CDR3 contains 13 residues. V was cut by 6 bases and J by 2 bases, with 8 bases left in between. Germline CDR1 reads SNHLY; CDR2 reads FYNNEI. CDR3 residues: CASRTTGNQPQHF. The CDR3, as DNA: TGTGCCAGCAGAACGACAGGCAATCAGCCCCAGCATTTT.

This clone appeared a single time. The chain uses TRBV27 and TRBJ2-7; 9 positions agree with TRBD1. The V gene's germline CDR1 is MNHEY and CDR2 SMNVEV (reference sequence). There are 14 residues in the CDR3. V shed 4 bases, J shed 6 bases, and the junction held 7 bases outside the gene matches. CDR3 loop: CASSWTGEGSEQYF. The CDR3 bases are TGTGCCAGCAGTTGGACAGGGGAGGGCTCCGAGCAGTACTTC.

The rearrangement links TRBV19 to TRBJ2-7; D perhaps matches TRBD1 (5 bases). CDR1 is LNHDA, CDR2 SQIVND, per germline (reference sequence). Trimming removed 4 bases at V and 0 bases at J, with 13 bases between. This CDR3 region has 15 residues. The CDR3 DNA follows: TGTGCCAGTAGTACCTTGACAGCGAGCTCCTACGAGCAGTACTTC. This encodes CASSTLTASSYEQYF. The full variable domain, completed using reference TRBV19 and TRBJ2-7, is DGGITQSPKYLFRKEGQNVTLSCEQNLNHDAMYWYRQDPGQGLRLIYYSQIVNDFQKGDIAEGYSVSREKKESFPLTVTSAQKNPTAFYLCASSTLTASSYEQYFGPGTRLTVT.

The chain links TRBV6-5 to TRBJ2-7, with D maybe TRBD1 (5 bases). CDR3 size: 14 residues. Germline V lookup: CDR1 MNHEY, CDR2 SVGAGI. Trimming removed 6 bases from V and 4 bases from J, with 16 bases in between. Here the CDR3 DNA reads TGTGCCAGCAGGCCCGGAAAGGGGCGATACGAGCAGTACTTC. Amino acid sequence: CASRPGKGRYEQYF.

The chain uses TRBV5-6 and TRBJ2-3, with D unclear. Between the trimmed V and J ends, which lost 0 bases and 0 bases, there was a span of 14 bases. CDR1 is SGHDT and CDR2 is YYEEEE in the germline V gene. This CDR3 is 17 amino acids long. CDR3: CASSLGPTPASTDTQYF. CDR3 sequence (DNA): TGTGCCAGCAGCTTGGGACCGACACCAGCGAGCACAGATACGCAGTATTTT.

The CDR3 reads CASSSTGVLYNEQFF. CDR3 DNA sequence: TGTGCCAGCAGCTCCACAGGAGTTCTTTACAATGAGCAGTTCTTC. The chain employs TRBV11-2 and TRBJ2-1, with TRBD1 as a possible D gene (5 bases). This CDR3 has 15 residues. V dropped 4 bases and J dropped 4 bases, with 14 bases sitting between them. Germline V CDR1 and CDR2: SGHAT, FQNNGV.

This chain links TRBV2 with TRBJ2-5, with D possibly matching TRBD1 (6 bases). V was shortened by 2 bases and J by 1 base, with 17 bases between the two germline ends. This CDR3 is built from 17 residues. Germline V gene sequence: CDR1 SNHLY, CDR2 FYNNEI. CDR3 sequence (DNA): TGTGCCAGCAGTGAATTAGGGGGAACAGGTTTCCAAGAGACCCAGTACTTC. It encodes CASSELGGTGFQETQYF.